This record concerns one TCR beta chain sequence. No antigen is known for it. Positive CCR7 selection of CD45RO-negative cells yielded the naive CD8 cells, and terminally differentiated effector memory CD45RA+ cells were excluded. V shed 4 bases, J shed 7 bases, and the junction held 7 bases outside the gene matches. The germline gives CDR1 SGDLS, CDR2 YYNGEE. The CDR3 totals 15 residues. The sample is drawn from a study of shared clonotypes between healthy human individuals. The assay was immunoSEQ multiplex PCR, and TCRdb's table has in-frame clones only and misses some. Here the sample spans around 580,000 clones, roughly 98% being singletons. Study-wide results and caveats: When naive CD4 clonotypes were compared across a few donors, roughly 4.9% were shared.

This receptor was identified in a man under 40 in good health. Material: naive CD8+ T cells sorted from blood. The V call is TRBV9, the J call TRBJ2-1; 11 bases map to TRBD2. The DNA for the CDR3 is TGTGCCAGCAGCCATACGGGACTAGCGGATAATGAGCAGTTCTTC. Translation: CASSHTGLADNEQFF. Filled out from reference TRBV9 and TRBJ2-1, the complete variable domain reads DSGVTQTPKHLITATGQRVTLRCSPRSGDLSVYWYQQSLDQGLQFLIQYYNGEERAKGNILERFSAQQFPDLHSELNLSSLELGDSALYFCASSHTGLADNEQFFGPGTRLTVL.